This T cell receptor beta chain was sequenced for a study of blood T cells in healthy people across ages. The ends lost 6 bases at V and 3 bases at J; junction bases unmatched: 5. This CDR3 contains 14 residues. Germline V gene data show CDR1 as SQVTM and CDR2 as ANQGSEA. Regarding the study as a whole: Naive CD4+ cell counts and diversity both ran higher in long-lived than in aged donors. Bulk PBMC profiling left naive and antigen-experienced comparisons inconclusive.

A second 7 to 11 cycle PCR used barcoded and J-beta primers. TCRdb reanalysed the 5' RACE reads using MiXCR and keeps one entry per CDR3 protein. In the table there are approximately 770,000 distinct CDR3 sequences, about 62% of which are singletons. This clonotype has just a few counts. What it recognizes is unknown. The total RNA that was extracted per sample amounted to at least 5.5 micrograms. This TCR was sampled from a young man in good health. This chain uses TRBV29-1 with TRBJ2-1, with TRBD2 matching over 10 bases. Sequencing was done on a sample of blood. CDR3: CSVHKREGYNEQFF. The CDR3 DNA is TGCAGCGTCCATAAGCGGGAGGGCTACAATGAGCAGTTCTTC.